This T cell receptor beta chain came from a study of blood T cell repertoires in COVID-19. Sequencing was performed with immunoSEQ multiplex PCR; in TCRdb, only in-frame clones are kept and a portion is missing. This repertoire shows 200,000 to 250,000 clones, around 80% found once; its top ten account for approximately 12%. CDR3 length: 16 amino acids. V lost 6 bases, J lost 6 bases, and 7 bases stayed unmatched. Per the germline V gene, CDR1 is ENHRY and CDR2 is SYGVKD. The sample was peripheral blood. The V call is TRBV10-3, the J call TRBJ2-1; 14 bases fit TRBD2. The receptor was derived from a woman between 40 and 55 years old with acute or convalescent COVID-19. The CDR3 region is CAIRPGLAGEGNEQFF. The CDR3 nucleotides read TGTGCCATCAGACCGGGACTAGCGGGGGAGGGCAATGAGCAGTTCTTC.